A single sample gave rise to the 10 T cell receptor beta chains below, sequenced in a study of T cell responses to AZD1222 COVID-19 vaccine. The protocol was immunoSEQ multiplex PCR, while the TCRdb copy is restricted to in-frame clones and leaves out a portion. The table shows 150,000 to 200,000 clones, with about 93% occurring only once. The source was peripheral blood, collected on day 0 of AZD1222 vaccination. The source of these receptors is an adult in good health.

V usage is TRBV6-5 and J usage is TRBJ1-1; D unresolved. The CDR3 has 13 amino acids. CDR1 and CDR2 (germline): MNHEY, SVGAGI. Trimming left V 6 bases short and J 1 base short, with 9 bases between. The CDR3 protein is CASSPSENTEAFF. CDR3 bases: TGTGCCAGCAGCCCCTCGGAGAACACTGAAGCTTTCTTT.

V and J are TRBV6-1 and TRBJ1-2; TRBD1 aligns across 11 bases. This CDR3 spans 18 amino acids. CDR1 and CDR2 from the germline V gene are MNHNS and SASEGT. Losses at the gene ends were 3 bases for V and 5 bases for J; bases not matched to a gene: 14. The CDR3 is CASSDGTGGQVDVYGYTF. CDR3 coding DNA: TGTGCCAGCAGTGACGGGACAGGGGGTCAGGTGGACGTATATGGCTACACCTTC.

CDR3 residues: CATTPGTVYSPLHF. The CDR3 DNA sequence: TGCGCCACCACCCCCGGGACGGTTTATTCACCCCTCCACTTT. V is TRBV10-2 and J is TRBJ1-6; TRBD1 might be the D (5 bases). Germline V CDR1 and CDR2: WSHSY, SAAADI. The V and J ends lost 10 bases and 8 bases respectively, with 18 bases between them. The CDR3 has 14 amino acids.

This clone was found once. J is TRBJ2-5 and V is TRBV3-1 (or the pseudogene TRBV3-2); 7 bases align to TRBD2. The germline V gene has CDR1 LGHDT and CDR2 YNNKEL (reference sequence). The CDR3 is made up of 15 amino acids. V gave up 5 bases and J gave up 5 bases; unmatched junction bases: 11. The CDR3 nucleotides are TGTGCCAGCAGCGTGACCCGGACTAGTCCTGAGACCCAGTACTTC. Amino acids: CASSVTRTSPETQYF.

The V gene is TRBV28, the J gene TRBJ1-5; no clear D gene. Deletions cut 6 bases from V and 1 base from J, with 22 bases between. The CDR3 is made up of 18 amino acids. The germline CDR1 and CDR2 sequences are MDHEN and SYDVKM. The CDR3 DNA reads as TGTGCCAGCAGCCCCGTCGTAGGCCCCGTTGGCAGCAATCAGCCCCAGCATTTT. It encodes CASSPVVGPVGSNQPQHF. The entire variable domain, with the rest obtained from reference TRBV28 and TRBJ1-5, is as follows: DVKVTQSSRYLVKRTGEKVFLECVQDMDHENMFWYRQDPGLGLRLIYFSYDVKMKEKGDIPEGYSVSREKKERFSLILESASTNQTSMYLCASSPVVGPVGSNQPQHFGDGTRLSIL.

The chain has TRBV30 and TRBJ1-1, with D hard to call. V lost 5 bases, J lost 6 bases, and 13 bases lay in between. The CDR3 sequence is 12 residues long. The V gene's germline CDR1 is GTSNPN and CDR2 SVGIG (reference sequence). The CDR3 nucleotides are TGTGCCTGGGTGAAAACGGGCGCTGAAGCTTTCTTT. Amino acid sequence: CAWVKTGAEAFF.

The chain employs TRBV19 and TRBJ1-1; D may be TRBD1 (5 bases). CDR1 LNHDA and CDR2 SQIVND come from the germline V gene (reference sequence). V was clipped by 5 bases and J by 2 bases, with 15 bases between them. This CDR3 contains 15 residues. The CDR3 region has the DNA TGTGCCAGTAGTCCTATGGGACGCCATAACACTGAAGCTTTCTTT. It specifies CASSPMGRHNTEAFF. Based on the CDR3 plus reference TRBV19 and TRBJ1-1, the full variable domain is DGGITQSPKYLFRKEGQNVTLSCEQNLNHDAMYWYRQDPGQGLRLIYYSQIVNDFQKGDIAEGYSVSREKKESFPLTVTSAQKNPTAFYLCASSPMGRHNTEAFFGQGTRLTVV.

The chain employs TRBV28 and TRBJ2-7; 8 positions match TRBD1. V was clipped by 1 base and J by 7 bases; unmatched bases: 9. Germline CDR1 is MDHEN and CDR2 is SYDVKM. CDR3 length: 15 residues. The CDR3 protein is CASSLLAGGSGEQYF. The CDR3 nucleotides are TGTGCCAGCAGTTTATTGGCAGGGGGCTCGGGGGAGCAGTACTTC. The whole variable domain, remainder taken from reference TRBV28 and TRBJ2-7, is DVKVTQSSRYLVKRTGEKVFLECVQDMDHENMFWYRQDPGLGLRLIYFSYDVKMKEKGDIPEGYSVSREKKERFSLILESASTNQTSMYLCASSLLAGGSGEQYFGPGTRLTVT.

This clone was observed once. The CDR3 DNA sequence: TGTGCCATCAGTCCGGCAGGGAGATGGTATGGGCAGTACTTC. Protein sequence: CAISPAGRWYGQYF. This chain uses TRBV10-3 with TRBJ2-7; the D gene could be TRBD1 or TRBD2 (5 bases each). V lost 5 bases and J lost 9, with 20 bases in between. The CDR3 is made up of 14 amino acids. CDR1 ENHRY and CDR2 SYGVKD come from the germline V gene.

The genes are TRBV5-1 and TRBJ1-5, with TRBD1 matching over 9 bases. V lost 4 bases and J lost 2; bases outside the gene matches: 4. This CDR3 spans 15 amino acids. Looked up from germline, CDR1 is SGHRS and CDR2 is YFSETQ. The chain's CDR3 is CASSPGQGGNQPQHF. The CDR3 DNA reads TGCGCCAGCAGCCCGGGACAGGGAGGCAATCAGCCCCAGCATTTT. The full variable domain, its missing parts supplied by reference TRBV5-1 and TRBJ1-5, is KAGVTQTPRYLIKTRGQQVTLSCSPISGHRSVSWYQQTPGQGLQFLFEYFSETQRNKGNFPGRFSGRQFSNSRSEMNVSTLELGDSALYLCASSPGQGGNQPQHFGDGTRLSIL.